The 21 T cell receptor beta chains presented below share a single source sample, sequenced in a study of response to subunit inactivated influenza vaccine. TCRdb passed the RT-PCR reads through MiXCR, listing each CDR3 protein once. This table holds about 700,000 distinct CDR3 sequences, approximately 15% found once. The material sequenced was PBMCs from blood, taken 14 to 15 days before vaccination. The receptors shown here come from a man aged 45 to 65 who received an inactivated influenza vaccine.

The CDR3 nucleotides are TGTGCCAGCAGCTCAATAGCGGGAGGTGGAGCAGATACGCAGTATTTT. Encoded protein: CASSSIAGGGADTQYF. The chain links TRBV7-8 to TRBJ2-3, with 10 bases aligning to TRBD2. With V trimmed by 4 bases and J by 4 bases, 8 bases remained unmatched. The length of the CDR3 is 16 residues. The V gene's germline CDR1 is SGHVS and CDR2 FQNEAQ.

V gene TRBV28 combines with J gene TRBJ1-2, with D perhaps matching TRBD1 (6 bases). The CDR3 is 14 amino acids. The V and J ends lost 3 bases and 4 bases respectively, with 12 bases between them. Germline-derived CDR1 and CDR2 are MDHEN and SYDVKM. CDR3 sequence: CASSFWGAGYGYTF. CDR3 coding DNA: TGTGCCAGCAGTTTTTGGGGGGCTGGCTATGGCTACACCTTC.

This clonotype was recorded a few times. The chain joins TRBV5-1 to TRBJ2-2; 14 bases line up with TRBD2. The CDR3 loop spans 16 amino acids. With V trimmed by 4 bases and J by 4 bases, 3 bases remained unmatched. Per the germline V gene, CDR1 is SGHRS and CDR2 is YFSETQ. In DNA form, the CDR3 reads TGCGCCAGCAGCAACGGACTAGCGGGAGGCACCGGGGAGCTGTTTTTT. It yields the protein CASSNGLAGGTGELFF.

The rearrangement joins TRBV10-1 to TRBJ1-5, with a tentative D call TRBD1 (5 bases). Trimming removed 2 bases from V and 4 bases from J, with 15 bases in between. Germline V gives CDR1 WNHNN, CDR2 SYGVQD (reference sequence). CDR3 size: 16 residues. Written as DNA, the CDR3 is TGCGCCAGCAGTGAGCCCCTCGAAGGGGATAATCAGCCCCAGCATTTT. Translated: CASSEPLEGDNQPQHF.

This clonotype was counted between two and nine times. The gene calls are TRBV3-1 and TRBJ2-7; 10 bases are a match to TRBD2. CDR3 length equals 16 residues. Looked up from germline, CDR1 is LGHDT and CDR2 is YNNKEL (reference sequence). With V trimmed by 8 bases and J by 0 bases, 10 bases remained unmatched. CDR3 region: CASYPGLALSSYEQYF. The CDR3 bases are TGTGCCAGCTACCCGGGACTAGCGCTGAGCTCCTACGAGCAGTACTTC.

This clonotype was found a few times. This chain joins TRBV29-1 and TRBJ2-2, with 8 nucleotides matching TRBD1. The CDR3 contains 13 residues. Germline V CDR1 and CDR2: SQVTM, ANQGSEA. Trimming removed 7 bases from V and 1 base from J; junction bases left unmatched: 2. The chain's CDR3 is CSAGTGNTGELFF. The DNA for the CDR3 is TGCAGCGCCGGGACAGGGAACACCGGGGAGCTGTTTTTT.

This chain links TRBV6-2 or TRBV6-3 with TRBJ2-4; D not resolved. CDR1 and CDR2 from the germline V gene are MNHEY and SVGEGT. The CDR3 covers 15 residues. V was cut by 0 bases and J by 6 bases, with 12 bases left in between. The CDR3 DNA is TGTGCCAGCAGTTACTCCCGAGGCGGTGGAAACATTCAGTACTTC. Translated: CASSYSRGGGNIQYF.

The table lists this clonotype with a few counts. J is TRBJ2-1 and V is TRBV5-1, with a tentative D call TRBD1 (5 bases). The CDR3 sequence is 16 residues long. Germline-derived CDR1 and CDR2 are SGHRS and YFSETQ. Trimming took 0 bases from V and 4 from J, leaving 14 bases between them. In DNA form, the CDR3 reads TGCGCCAGCAGCTTGGTATCCAGGGTAGTATACAATGAGCAGTTCTTC. This sequence encodes CASSLVSRVVYNEQFF.

This rearrangement joins TRBV3-2 to TRBJ2-2; the table's D gene call, TRBD2, was not cross checked with the DNA. TRBV3-2 is a pseudogene locus. This CDR3 region has 17 residues. The chain's CDR3 is CASSARAPQTGTGELFF. The CDR3 DNA reads as TGTGCCAGCAGCGCACGGGCCCCGCAGACGGGGACCGGGGAGCTGTTTTTT.

DNA of the CDR3: TGTGCCAGCAGTTTAGAGCGGGGGGAGACCCAGTACTTC. Residues: CASSLERGETQYF. The chain joins TRBV12-3 or TRBV12-4 to TRBJ2-5, with 8 bases matching TRBD2. CDR3 size: 13 residues. Germline trimming cut 1 base from V and 5 bases from J; bases unmatched to any gene: 0.

This chain links TRBV12-3 or TRBV12-4 with TRBJ2-1; the match to TRBD2 covers 12 bases. The CDR3 extends over 20 amino acids. Trimming removed 5 bases from V and 5 bases from J; junction bases left unmatched: 19. The CDR3 loop reads CASSRTGTSGPYGTHNEQFF. The CDR3 DNA follows: TGTGCCAGCAGTCGGACCGGGACTAGCGGGCCCTACGGCACCCACAATGAGCAGTTCTTC.

Only a few counts were recorded for this clonotype. The gene calls are TRBV28 and TRBJ2-1, with 8 bases lining up with TRBD2. This CDR3 has 17 amino acids. V shed 1 base and J 3 bases; nucleotides not matched to a gene: 8. Germline V gene data show CDR1 as MDHEN and CDR2 as SYDVKM. The CDR3 region is CASSLLSPGRGYNEQFF. The CDR3 DNA is TGTGCCAGCAGTTTATTGTCTCCCGGGAGGGGCTACAATGAGCAGTTCTTC.

The V gene is TRBV5-1, the J gene TRBJ2-5, with unresolved D. V dropped 5 bases and J dropped 1 base, with 18 bases sitting between them. The germline gives CDR1 SGHRS, CDR2 YFSETQ. This CDR3 is 16 amino acids long. The DNA of the CDR3 is TGCGCCAGCAGGTTGTCTTTCACAACTATCCAAGAGACCCAGTACTTC. Its protein is CASRLSFTTIQETQYF. Looking up the rest from reference TRBV5-1 and TRBJ2-5 gives the full variable domain: KAGVTQTPRYLIKTRGQQVTLSCSPISGHRSVSWYQQTPGQGLQFLFEYFSETQRNKGNFPGRFSGRQFSNSRSEMNVSTLELGDSALYLCASRLSFTTIQETQYFGPGTRLLVL.

The chain uses TRBV5-6 and TRBJ2-5; the D call may be TRBD1 or TRBD2 (6 bases each). Germline V gene sequence: CDR1 SGHDT, CDR2 YYEEEE. Trimming removed 4 bases at V and 2 bases at J, with 18 bases between. The CDR3 length is 16 residues. The CDR3 spells CASSPLGGWDQETQYF. CDR3 coding DNA: TGTGCCAGCAGCCCCCTGGGGGGCTGGGATCAAGAGACCCAGTACTTC.

The chain employs TRBV10-2 and TRBJ1-6, with 7 bases identical to TRBD1. J was trimmed by 8 bases and V by 8 bases; bases with no gene match: 6. Looked up from germline, CDR1 is WSHSY and CDR2 is SAAADI. The CDR3 has 13 residues. The CDR3 loop reads CASLGGEDSPLHF. DNA for the CDR3: TGCGCCAGCCTAGGGGGCGAGGATTCACCCCTCCACTTT.

The chain is built from TRBV19 and TRBJ2-1; D may be TRBD2 (5 bases). The CDR3 has 14 amino acids. With 3 bases removed from V and 6 bases from J, the gap between germline ends came to 12 bases. Germline CDR1 reads LNHDA; CDR2 reads SQIVND (reference sequence). The CDR3 nucleotides read TGTGCCAGTAGTATTCTAGCCCGCGCCAATGAGCAGTTCTTC. It is translated as CASSILARANEQFF. Full variable domain (missing parts from reference TRBV19 and TRBJ2-1): DGGITQSPKYLFRKEGQNVTLSCEQNLNHDAMYWYRQDPGQGLRLIYYSQIVNDFQKGDIAEGYSVSREKKESFPLTVTSAQKNPTAFYLCASSILARANEQFFGPGTRLTVL.

The CDR3 DNA sequence: TGTGCCATCAGTGAGGGGACCCCCGAAAGGCAGTACTTC. Its protein product is CAISEGTPERQYF. The rearrangement uses TRBV10-3 and TRBJ2-7; D may correspond to TRBD1 or TRBD2 (5 bases each). The V end lost 2 bases, the J end lost 9 bases, and 14 bases lay between the germline ends. The CDR3 contains 13 residues. CDR1 ENHRY and CDR2 SYGVKD come from the germline V gene.

This clonotype was seen a few times. The chain couples TRBV6-5 to TRBJ2-2; 9 nucleotides agree with TRBD2. The CDR3 is 17 amino acids. Germline V gives CDR1 MNHEY, CDR2 SVGAGI. After removal of 0 bases from V and 6 bases from J, the junction contained 8 bases not matched to a gene. CDR3 sequence (DNA): TGTGCCAGCAGTTACTCAGGGCGGGGGGGCTCCCCCGGGGAGCTGTTTTTT. It is translated as CASSYSGRGGSPGELFF.

This clonotype was detected ten times or more. V and J are TRBV12-3 or TRBV12-4 and TRBJ1-3, with no clear D. The CDR3 sequence is 14 residues long. Trimming removed 11 bases from V and 4 bases from J, with 18 bases in between. The CDR3 spells CAGTMARRGNTIYF. CDR3 nucleotides: TGTGCCGGCACGATGGCTCGACGGGGAAACACCATATATTTT.

This clonotype showed up just a few times. V is TRBV3-1 and J is TRBJ2-7; possible D gene TRBD1, 5 bases. The CDR3 is made up of 14 amino acids. From germline, CDR1 is LGHDT and CDR2 YNNKEL (reference sequence). Trimming left V 3 bases short and J 2 bases short, with 11 bases between. The DNA of the CDR3 is TGTGCCAGCAGCCAGTCCGCCAGGGCCTACGAGCAGTACTTC. Translating gives CASSQSARAYEQYF.

This clonotype was seen more than once but under ten times. The rearrangement joins TRBV3-1 to TRBJ2-7; TRBD2 matches at 9 bases. Losses at the gene ends were 5 bases for V and 2 bases for J; bases not matched to a gene: 7. The germline V gene encodes CDR1 LGHDT and CDR2 YNNKEL (reference sequence). CDR3 size: 15 residues. This chain's CDR3 is CASSYTSGPAYEQYF. CDR3 nucleotides: TGTGCCAGCAGCTACACTAGCGGGCCCGCCTACGAGCAGTACTTC.